This TCR beta chain was sequenced in a study of T cell repertoires in cytomegalovirus infection. Study-wide background: Public TCR beta signatures indicated both CMV infection and matching HLA type. Whole-study results and caveats: Across the ex vivo response, the dominant clonotypes were HLA-C-restricted CMV-specific TCR beta clonotypes.

CDR3 length equals 14 residues. V shed 7 bases and J 1 base; nucleotides not matched to a gene: 4. From germline, CDR1 is LNHDA and CDR2 SQIVND (reference sequence). In regard to this clonotype: What it binds is not known.

TCRdb itself ran the reads through MiXCR, one entry per CDR3 protein. The data show about 360,000 distinct CDR3 sequences, with over 15% seen just once and around 9.3% held by the top ten. The source of this sequence is a human donor in good health (CMV status not recorded). Some clones in this sample may be carry-over from other donors' samples. J is TRBJ2-4 and V is TRBV19; 7 bases agree with TRBD2. Sequencing was done on a sample of PBMCs. CDR3 nucleotide sequence: TGTGCCAGTACCGCCGGGGGGGCCAAAAACATTCAGTACTTC. Protein product: CASTAGGAKNIQYF.